This T cell receptor beta chain appears in the sequencing data of a study of shared clonotypes between healthy human individuals. General observations from the study: Collection of samples was limited to blood; tissue repertoires likely differ.

Germline loops: CDR1 KGHSY, CDR2 FQNENV. This CDR3 region has 16 residues. The V end was cut by 4 bases, the J end by 6 bases, with 18 bases between. On this clone: Its antigen is as yet unknown.

Naive CD8 cells were CD45RO-negative, positively selected for CCR7, excluding terminally differentiated effector memory CD45RA+ cells. In the sorted-subset replicate PCRs, 200 ng DNA, 25,000 to 30,000 T cell genomes, was used. Libraries were prepared by immunoSEQ multiplex PCR; TCRdb keeps only in-frame clonotypes and omits some of them. Of around 2,000,000 clones listed, approximately 94% are singletons. The material sequenced was naive CD8+ T cells from PBMCs. The chain recombines TRBV16 with TRBJ1-4; no clear D. This TCR came from a young man in good health. Some clones in this sample may be carry-over from other donors' samples. CDR3 bases: TGTGCCAGCAGCCCCTCGCGGTTGGCAGCGGATGAAAAACTGTTTTTT. Translated: CASSPSRLAADEKLFF. The complete variable domain, with remaining parts taken from reference TRBV16 and TRBJ1-4, reads GEEVAQTPKHLVRGEGQKAKLYCAPIKGHSYVFWYQQVLKNEFKFLISFQNENVFDETGMPKERFSAKCLPNSPCSLEIQATKLEDSAVYFCASSPSRLAADEKLFFGSGTQLSVL.